This TCR beta chain appears in the sequencing data of a study of Ad26.COV2.S vaccination and SARS-CoV-2 variants. Study-wide results and caveats: Total T cell responses, in the TCR breadth and depth analyses, may have been underestimated. Vaccine recipients had higher spike-specific TCR breadth than placebo recipients.

This CDR3 region has 13 residues. Germline lookup yields CDR1 SEHNR and CDR2 FQNEAQ (reference sequence). With V trimmed by 5 bases and J by 8 bases, 5 bases remained unmatched. TCRdb's table, derived via immunoSEQ multiplex PCR, lists solely in-frame clones and lacks some. The sample shows 100,000 or so clones, around 81% of them seen only once. Regarding this clone: What it binds is not known.

The sequenced sample was peripheral blood, obtained after recovery from COVID-19. The chain joins TRBV7-9 to TRBJ1-3, with 8 bases aligning to TRBD1. This clonotype was obtained from a human donor who had recovered from COVID-19. In DNA, the CDR3 is TGTGCCAGCAGCCGATCACAGGGGGACACCATATATTTT. This codes for CASSRSQGDTIYF.